Below are 26 T cell receptor beta chains sequenced from a single sample in a study of blood T cell repertoires in COVID-19. The assay was immunoSEQ multiplex PCR, and TCRdb's table has in-frame clones only and misses some. In the table there are about 160,000 clones, approximately 80% of which are singletons. The sequencing input was peripheral blood. The source is a man between 65 and 80 years old with acute or convalescent COVID-19.

The J gene is TRBJ2-5, the V gene TRBV15; 7 positions agree with TRBD1. V lost 4 bases, J lost 2 bases, and 7 bases stayed unmatched. The CDR3 has 15 residues. The germline CDR1 and CDR2 sequences are LNHNV and YYDKDF (reference sequence). The CDR3 DNA reads TGTGCCACCAGCAAACTCCGGGACAGACAAGAGACCCAGTACTTC. As protein: CATSKLRDRQETQYF.

The rearrangement uses TRBV28 and TRBJ2-3; 8 nucleotides line up with TRBD2. CDR1 and CDR2 from the germline V gene are MDHEN and SYDVKM. The CDR3 spans 17 residues. The junction had 12 bases not matched to a gene; V was cut back by 4 bases and J by 3 bases. The DNA for the CDR3 is TGTGCCAGCAGTTCCTATTTAAGCGGGAGAGGTACAGATACGCAGTATTTT. Its translation: CASSSYLSGRGTDTQYF.

A remark on this clone: One end of the junction does not line up with germline, which may come from a read error. The chain employs TRBV7-7 and TRBJ2-3, with 7 bases matching TRBD2. The CDR3 loop spans 15 amino acids. CDR1 is SSHAT and CDR2 is FNYEAQ in the germline V gene (reference sequence). The CDR3 coding sequence is TGTGCTAGCAGCTTCACTAGCGAGAGCACAGATACGCAGTATTTT. Its translation: CASSFTSESTDTQYF.

Only one count was recorded for this clone. The chain carries TRBV18 and TRBJ2-2; possible D gene TRBD2, 5 bases. The CDR3 is 14 amino acids. The germline gives CDR1 KGHSH, CDR2 LQKENI. V was pared by 2 bases and J by 4 bases, with 8 bases between. The CDR3 nucleotides are TGTGCCAGCTCACCAGATCGGGGCACCGGGGAGCTGTTTTTT. It is translated as CASSPDRGTGELFF.

CDR3 sequence: CASRPEVGVTEAFF. In DNA, the CDR3 is TGTGCCAGCAGACCCGAGGTAGGAGTCACTGAAGCTTTCTTT. The V call is TRBV5-4, the J call TRBJ1-1; D is unresolved. V lost 5 bases, J lost 4 bases, and 15 bases lay in between. The CDR3 runs to 14 residues. The germline CDR1 and CDR2 sequences are SGHNT and YYREEE (reference sequence).

This sequence joins TRBV2 and TRBJ2-7, with D possibly TRBD1 on 5 matching bases. This CDR3 has 13 residues. CDR1 is SNHLY and CDR2 is FYNNEI in the germline V gene. V was trimmed by 4 bases and J by 2 bases, leaving 9 bases between them. CDR3 sequence reads: CASSGQITYEQYF. CDR3 DNA sequence: TGTGCCAGCAGTGGACAGATTACCTACGAGCAGTACTTC.

The chain uses TRBV9 and TRBJ2-2, with 8 nucleotides matching TRBD2. The germline V gene encodes CDR1 SGDLS and CDR2 YYNGEE. The CDR3 extends over 16 amino acids. J was trimmed by 0 bases and V by 2 bases; bases with no gene match: 3. CDR3 protein: CASSVSGASNTGELFF. Written as DNA, the CDR3 is TGTGCCAGCAGCGTTAGCGGGGCTTCGAACACCGGGGAGCTGTTTTTT.

In this sample, this clone turned up once. The chain carries TRBV9 and TRBJ2-5, with 10 bases that match TRBD2. CDR1 is SGDLS and CDR2 is YYNGEE in the germline V gene. V lost 4 bases, J lost 8 bases, and 14 bases stayed unmatched. This CDR3 region has 16 residues. The CDR3 bases are TGTGCCAGCAGCCCCCAGGGAAGCGGGGGGGCCCCCACCCAGTACTTC. The encoded protein is CASSPQGSGGAPTQYF.

The chain uses TRBV19 and TRBJ2-3; no clear D. The CDR3 has 12 residues. The germline V gene has CDR1 LNHDA and CDR2 SQIVND (reference sequence). V was clipped by 6 bases and J by 4 bases, with 8 bases between them. CDR3 DNA: TGTGCCAGTAGCCCCCCATCAGATACGCAGTATTTT. It codes for CASSPPSDTQYF.

This chain connects TRBV5-1 to TRBJ2-3, with D possibly matching TRBD1 (5 bases). Trimming cost V 0 bases and J 5 bases, with 19 bases left between them. This CDR3 has 17 residues. The germline gives CDR1 SGHRS, CDR2 YFSETQ. The chain's CDR3 is CASSLVAYREGVDTQYF. The CDR3 coding sequence is TGCGCCAGCAGCTTGGTGGCCTACCGAGAAGGGGTAGATACGCAGTATTTT. The whole variable domain, filled in from reference TRBV5-1 and TRBJ2-3, reads KAGVTQTPRYLIKTRGQQVTLSCSPISGHRSVSWYQQTPGQGLQFLFEYFSETQRNKGNFPGRFSGRQFSNSRSEMNVSTLELGDSALYLCASSLVAYREGVDTQYFGPGTRLTVL.

The chain is built from TRBV19 and TRBJ1-4; no firm D call. The germline V gene encodes CDR1 LNHDA and CDR2 SQIVND (reference sequence). The CDR3 length is 14 residues. Trimming cost V 3 bases and J 0 bases, with 5 bases left between them. In DNA form, the CDR3 reads TGTGCCAGTAGTATTCAGACAACTAATGAAAAACTGTTTTTT. Translating it yields CASSIQTTNEKLFF. The full variable domain, in which reference TRBV19 and TRBJ1-4 provide the parts outside the CDR3, is DGGITQSPKYLFRKEGQNVTLSCEQNLNHDAMYWYRQDPGQGLRLIYYSQIVNDFQKGDIAEGYSVSREKKESFPLTVTSAQKNPTAFYLCASSIQTTNEKLFFGSGTQLSVL.

Only a few counts were recorded for this clone. The chain employs TRBV28 and TRBJ2-7, with D tentatively TRBD2 (6 bases). The V gene's germline CDR1 is MDHEN and CDR2 SYDVKM. V lost 5 bases and J lost 12, with 14 bases in between. The CDR3 covers 11 residues. The CDR3 DNA sequence: TGTGCCAGCAGTGATCAGCGGGTGAGGTACTTC. Amino acid sequence: CASSDQRVRYF.

The chain uses TRBV18 and TRBJ1-1; 8 bases match TRBD1. Trimming at V came to 6 bases and at J to 3 bases, leaving 3 bases not matched to a gene. CDR1 and CDR2 from the germline V gene are KGHSH and LQKENI. The CDR3 sequence is 13 residues long. In nucleotides, the CDR3 is TGTGCCAGCTCTACAGGGGGGGACACTGAAGCTTTCTTT. This translates into CASSTGGDTEAFF.

J is TRBJ2-3 and V is TRBV5-1; D is possibly TRBD2 (6 bases). The germline CDR1 and CDR2 sequences are SGHRS and YFSETQ. Trimming removed 0 bases from V and 3 bases from J, with 14 bases in between. This CDR3 comprises 16 residues. The CDR3 region has the DNA TGCGCCAGCAGCTTGGCGGCTCGGGGGAATACAGATACGCAGTATTTT. This codes for CASSLAARGNTDTQYF.

Only one count was recorded for this clone. The chain couples TRBV5-8 to TRBJ2-2; the D gene is possibly TRBD2 (5 bases). V was cut by 7 bases and J by 7 bases, with 17 bases left in between. The CDR3 totals 14 residues. Germline CDR1 is SGHTS and CDR2 is YDEGEE. The CDR3 nucleotides read TGTGCCAGCCGCTCACGGGCGGAGGACGGGGAGCTGTTTTTT. Its protein product is CASRSRAEDGELFF. Using reference TRBV5-8 and TRBJ2-2 for the parts outside the CDR3, the full variable domain is EAGVTQSPTHLIKTRGQQATLRCSPISGHTSVYWYQQALGLGLQFLLWYDEGEERNRGNFPPRFSGRQFPNYSSELNVNALELEDSALYLCASRSRAEDGELFFGEGSRLTVL.

This clone came up a few times. The J gene is TRBJ2-1, the V gene TRBV27; 9 positions agree with TRBD2. J gave up 7 bases and V 1 base, and 11 bases lay outside the gene matches. CDR1 is MNHEY, CDR2 SMNVEV, per germline (reference sequence). The CDR3 extends over 17 amino acids. The CDR3 sequence is CASSLWGSGRLENEQFF. In DNA form, the CDR3 reads TGTGCCAGCAGTTTATGGGGTAGCGGGAGATTAGAAAATGAGCAGTTCTTC.

The chain combines TRBV27 with TRBJ1-1, with 9 bases fitting TRBD1. Germline V gene sequence: CDR1 MNHEY, CDR2 SMNVEV (reference sequence). This CDR3 has 15 amino acids. V lost 5 bases, J lost 5 bases, and 9 bases stayed unmatched. The CDR3 region is CASSGYRGRGTEAFF. The CDR3 nucleotides are TGTGCCAGCAGTGGTTACAGGGGGCGCGGGACTGAAGCTTTCTTT.

To note about this clone: One end of the junction fails to match germline, which may point to a read error. The chain recombines TRBV27 with TRBJ2-1, with 10 bases fitting TRBD2. CDR3 length: 18 residues. The germline V gene encodes CDR1 MNHEY and CDR2 SMNVEV (reference sequence). The CDR3 loop is CANSSLIAGGHPYNEQFF. In DNA, the CDR3 is TGTGCCAACAGTTCCCTCATAGCGGGGGGACATCCCTACAATGAGCAGTTCTTC.

This chain joins TRBV9 and TRBJ2-5; the match to TRBD2 covers 11 bases. CDR1 SGDLS and CDR2 YYNGEE come from the germline V gene. V gave up 3 bases and J gave up 4 bases; unmatched junction bases: 17. This CDR3 spans 19 amino acids. In nucleotides, the CDR3 is TGTGCCAGCAGCGACCCCCTTGGTGATAGCGGGGGGGGTAGAGAGACCCAGTACTTC. This codes for CASSDPLGDSGGGRETQYF.

V usage is TRBV7-3 and J usage is TRBJ2-1; 7 bases are shared with TRBD1. V shed 0 bases and J 2 bases; nucleotides not matched to a gene: 7. Germline loops: CDR1 SGHTA, CDR2 FQGTGA. This CDR3 spans 17 amino acids. CDR3 sequence: CASSLTSDRSAYNEQFF. For the CDR3, the DNA is TGTGCCAGCAGCTTAACCTCGGACAGGTCTGCCTACAATGAGCAGTTCTTC.

V gene TRBV7-3 combines with J gene TRBJ2-7; 8 nucleotides agree with TRBD2. Trimming at V came to 1 base and at J to 2 bases, leaving 4 bases not matched to a gene. This CDR3 comprises 15 residues. CDR1 is SGHTA and CDR2 is FQGTGA in the germline V gene. CDR3 nucleotide sequence: TGTGCCAGCAGCTTAAATAGCGGGGCTACCTACGAGCAGTACTTC. Its protein is CASSLNSGATYEQYF.

This rearrangement joins TRBV2 to TRBJ2-1; the match to TRBD2 covers 12 bases. The CDR3 covers 15 residues. Germline lookup yields CDR1 SNHLY and CDR2 FYNNEI. Losses at the gene ends were 6 bases for V and 9 bases for J; bases not matched to a gene: 9. For the CDR3, the DNA is TGTGCCAGCAGAAGACTAGCGGGAGTTTTGGGTGAGCAGTTCTTC. Protein sequence: CASRRLAGVLGEQFF.

This chain joins TRBV6-5 and TRBJ1-1, with TRBD1 as a possible D gene (6 bases). Looked up from germline, CDR1 is MNHEY and CDR2 is SVGAGI. This CDR3 has 13 residues. Between the trimmed V and J ends, which lost 8 bases and 4 bases, there was a span of 14 bases. In nucleotides, the CDR3 is TGTGCCAGCCGGGGGGCGAAGGGCACTGAAGCTTTCTTT. Its translation: CASRGAKGTEAFF.

This clone was counted many times. J is TRBJ2-7 and V is TRBV5-8; 9 bases match TRBD1. The CDR3 is 15 amino acids. The J segment lost 7 bases and the V segment lost 4 bases, leaving 12 bases of the junction unmatched. CDR1 is SGHTS and CDR2 is YDEGEE in the germline V gene. CDR3 in DNA: TGTGCCAGCAGCCCCAGTTGGGACAGGGTGGGGGAGCAGTACTTC. As protein: CASSPSWDRVGEQYF.

This chain connects TRBV24-1 to TRBJ2-2; TRBD1 agrees at 7 bases. This CDR3 contains 16 residues. CDR1 and CDR2 (germline): KGHDR, SFDVKD. J was trimmed by 3 bases and V by 3 bases; bases with no gene match: 6. The chain's CDR3 is CATSDAGTEHTGELFF. CDR3 nucleotides: TGTGCCACCAGTGATGCCGGGACAGAACACACCGGGGAGCTGTTTTTT.

The gene calls are TRBV7-9 and TRBJ1-6, with 9 bases lining up with TRBD1. Unmatched junction bases numbered 6, after V lost 5 bases and J lost 7 bases. Germline CDR1 SEHNR, CDR2 FQNEAQ (reference sequence). CDR3 length: 15 amino acids. The CDR3 DNA reads as TGTGCCAGCAGCCGGGGGACAGGGACGAATTCACCCCTCCACTTT. Residues: CASSRGTGTNSPLHF.